This T cell receptor beta chain was sequenced in a study of Graves' ophthalmopathy and Graves' hyperthyroidism. Broader study findings: Its predictions of ophthalmopathy progression gave the model approximately 65% sensitivity and 72.22% specificity.

Hyperthyroidism is called stable when no ophthalmopathy develops within 18 months of follow-up. Exclusion criteria comprised other autoimmune diseases, uncontrolled infections, pregnancy or lactation in patients. Serum thyroxine and TRAb, along with clinical symptoms, thyroid ultrasound and orbital computed tomography, were what diagnosis relied on. This clonotype has at least ten counts. Its antigen is still unknown. RNA transcripts were the template, and TCR beta CDR3 regions were amplified from them. The library came from an HTBI-primed first-round RT-PCR and a second-round multiplex PCR. TCRdb redid the calling of the multiplex PCR reads with MiXCR, one entry per CDR3 protein. The profile covers about 420,000 distinct CDR3 sequences, with around 20% appearing a single time and under 3.5% taken by the ten largest. The sequence was obtained from a young woman with stable Graves' hyperthyroidism. The sample comprised peripheral blood.

CDR3 in amino acids: CASSLEGGDQPQHF. The CDR3 coding sequence is TGCGCCAGCAGCTTGGAAGGGGGGGATCAGCCCCAGCATTTT. The genes are TRBV5-1 and TRBJ1-5, with D possibly matching TRBD1 (6 bases). The V gene lost 0 bases and the J gene lost 5 bases, with 9 bases spanning the gap. CDR3 length: 14 residues. CDR1 is SGHRS, CDR2 YFSETQ, per germline.